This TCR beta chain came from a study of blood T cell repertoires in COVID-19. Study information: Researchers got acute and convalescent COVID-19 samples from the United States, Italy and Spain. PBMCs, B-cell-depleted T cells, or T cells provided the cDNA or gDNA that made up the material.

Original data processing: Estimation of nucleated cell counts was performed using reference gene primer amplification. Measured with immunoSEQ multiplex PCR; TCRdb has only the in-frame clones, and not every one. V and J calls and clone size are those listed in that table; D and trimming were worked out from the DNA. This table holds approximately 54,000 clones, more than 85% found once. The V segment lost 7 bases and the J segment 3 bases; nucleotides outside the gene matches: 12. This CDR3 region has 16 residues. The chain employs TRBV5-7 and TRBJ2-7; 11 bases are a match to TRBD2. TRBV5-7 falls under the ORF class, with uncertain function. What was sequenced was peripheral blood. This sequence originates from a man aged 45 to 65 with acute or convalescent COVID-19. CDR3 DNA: TGTGCCAGCTCTTTGGGAACTAGCGGGAGTCTCTACGAGCAGTACTTC. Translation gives CASSLGTSGSLYEQYF.